The 23 T cell receptor beta chains below all came from one sample that was sequenced in a study of shared clonotypes between healthy human individuals. Assay: immunoSEQ multiplex PCR; the TCRdb copy retains only in-frame clones and omits some. The table includes a few million clones, around nine tenths detected once. The sequenced material came from naive CD4+ T cells sorted from blood. Sample subset: CD45RA+ positively selected. The receptors stem from a man aged 18 to 30 in good health.

The genes are TRBV25-1 and TRBJ2-1; TRBD2 agrees at 9 bases. Germline assignment: CDR1 MGHDK and CDR2 SYGVNS. V lost 7 bases, J lost 9 bases, and 7 bases stayed unmatched. The length of the CDR3 is 13 residues. The CDR3 coding sequence is TGTGCCAGCATCCGTAGCGGGAGCGGTGAGCAGTTCTTC. It codes for CASIRSGSGEQFF.

CDR3 protein: CASSLSWALETQYF. DNA of the CDR3: TGTGCCAGCAGCCTAAGTTGGGCGCTTGAGACCCAGTACTTC. J is TRBJ2-5 and V is TRBV7-2; D gene ambiguous. The germline gives CDR1 SGHTA, CDR2 FQGNSA. V was clipped by 5 bases and J by 5 bases, with 15 bases between them. The CDR3 runs to 14 residues.

The rearrangement joins TRBV5-1 to TRBJ1-2, with D tentatively TRBD1 (5 bases). The length of the CDR3 is 15 residues. V lost 0 bases, J lost 8 bases, and 17 bases lay in between. Looked up from germline, CDR1 is SGHRS and CDR2 is YFSETQ. The DNA of the CDR3 is TGCGCCAGCAGCTTGGGACAGACCCAATATCGGGGCTACACCTTC. Translating gives CASSLGQTQYRGYTF.

This chain uses TRBV9 with TRBJ1-3, with D uncertain. V lost 2 bases to trimming and J lost 10 bases, with 13 bases between them. Germline CDR1 reads SGDLS; CDR2 reads YYNGEE. This CDR3 region has 13 residues. This CDR3 is CASSVSGEGTIYF. The CDR3 region has the DNA TGTGCCAGCAGCGTTTCGGGAGAAGGTACCATATATTTT.

The J gene is TRBJ1-5, the V gene TRBV7-2; TRBD1 matches 10 bases. Germline V gene sequence: CDR1 SGHTA, CDR2 FQGNSA. The CDR3 is 19 residues long. The ends lost 3 bases at V and 2 bases at J; junction bases unmatched: 13. The CDR3, as DNA: TGTGCCAGCAGCTTTGTTGGGACAGGGGCGAGATATGGCAATCAGCCCCAGCATTTT. Its translation: CASSFVGTGARYGNQPQHF. The whole variable domain, filled in from reference TRBV7-2 and TRBJ1-5, reads GAGVSQSPSNKVTEKGKDVELRCDPISGHTALYWYRQSLGQGLEFLIYFQGNSAPDKSGLPSDRFSAERTGGSVSTLTIQRTQQEDSAVYLCASSFVGTGARYGNQPQHFGDGTRLSIL.

V is TRBV18 and J is TRBJ1-5; D gene ambiguous. Per the germline V gene, CDR1 is KGHSH and CDR2 is LQKENI. The V end was cut by 3 bases, the J end by 7 bases, with 13 bases between. The CDR3 runs 14 residues. CDR3: CASSPRAVDQPQHF. CDR3 in DNA: TGTGCCAGCTCACCTAGGGCAGTAGACCAGCCCCAGCATTTT.

The chain recombines TRBV4-3 with TRBJ2-7; D uncertain. The CDR3 runs to 15 residues. V lost 0 bases to trimming and J lost 2 bases, with 11 bases between them. Germline CDR1 is LGHNA and CDR2 is YSLEER. CDR3 region: CASSQEVRVPYEQYF. The CDR3 nucleotides read TGCGCCAGCAGCCAAGAAGTAAGGGTTCCCTACGAGCAGTACTTC.

This clone was seen only once. The chain employs TRBV6-4 and TRBJ2-5, with 7 bases matching TRBD1. The length of the CDR3 is 12 residues. CDR1 is MRHNA and CDR2 is SNTAGT in the germline V gene. J gave up 5 bases and V 7 bases, and 4 bases lay outside the gene matches. Here the CDR3 reads CASNRGRETQYF. CDR3 DNA sequence: TGTGCCAGCAACAGGGGAAGGGAGACCCAGTACTTC.

The chain links TRBV7-2 to TRBJ1-1; D perhaps matches TRBD1 (5 bases). The CDR3 is 16 residues long. V lost 4 bases and J lost 4, with 19 bases in between. The germline V gene has CDR1 SGHTA and CDR2 FQGNSA. DNA of the CDR3: TGTGCCAGCAGCTGGGGGGAACCCATATTAGGCACTGAAGCTTTCTTT. Translation: CASSWGEPILGTEAFF.

The chain has TRBV5-1 and TRBJ1-3; D not resolved. Trimming removed 0 bases at V and 0 bases at J, with 10 bases between. The V gene's germline CDR1 is SGHRS and CDR2 YFSETQ. This CDR3 contains 16 residues. The CDR3 nucleotides read TGCGCCAGCAGCTTGGGGCTGGGGAGCTCTGGAAACACCATATATTTT. Its translation: CASSLGLGSSGNTIYF.

This clone was seen a single time. The chain combines TRBV5-1 with TRBJ2-3, with 8 bases lining up with TRBD1. CDR3 length: 15 residues. After removal of 4 bases from V and 2 bases from J, the junction contained 6 bases not matched to a gene. CDR1 and CDR2 from the germline V gene are SGHRS and YFSETQ. CDR3 in amino acids: CASSLGTGYTDTQYF. CDR3 nucleotides: TGCGCCAGCAGCCTAGGGACAGGCTACACAGATACGCAGTATTTT.

V usage is TRBV5-1 and J usage is TRBJ2-3; no clear D. Looked up from germline, CDR1 is SGHRS and CDR2 is YFSETQ. The V gene lost 0 bases and the J gene lost 5 bases, with 10 bases spanning the gap. The CDR3 sequence is 14 residues long. CDR3 bases: TGCGCCAGCAGCTTGGGACGTCCAGAAGATACGCAGTATTTT. It encodes CASSLGRPEDTQYF. The complete variable domain, with remaining parts taken from reference TRBV5-1 and TRBJ2-3, reads KAGVTQTPRYLIKTRGQQVTLSCSPISGHRSVSWYQQTPGQGLQFLFEYFSETQRNKGNFPGRFSGRQFSNSRSEMNVSTLELGDSALYLCASSLGRPEDTQYFGPGTRLTVL.

The rearrangement joins TRBV6-1 to TRBJ2-3, with D perhaps given as TRBD1 or TRBD2 (5 bases each). The CDR3 sequence is 15 residues long. V lost 2 bases to trimming and J lost 6 bases, with 15 bases between them. The V gene's germline CDR1 is MNHNS and CDR2 SASEGT. CDR3: CASSEWGPSGDTQYF. The CDR3 region has the DNA TGTGCCAGCAGTGAATGGGGCCCTTCGGGGGATACGCAGTATTTT.

The chain uses TRBV29-1 and TRBJ2-3; 7 positions agree with TRBD1. Per germline, CDR1 SQVTM and CDR2 ANQGSEA. V was clipped by 1 base and J by 11 bases; unmatched bases: 3. The CDR3 has 11 residues. The CDR3 sequence is CSVEVTGRQYF. CDR3 DNA: TGCAGCGTTGAAGTGACAGGGAGGCAGTATTTT.

This sequence joins TRBV6-1 and TRBJ2-7; 7 nucleotides agree with TRBD2. This CDR3 spans 13 amino acids. Per germline, CDR1 MNHNS and CDR2 SASEGT. The ends lost 10 bases at V and 7 bases at J; junction bases unmatched: 13. CDR3 sequence: CATQAGRVGEQYF. In DNA, the CDR3 is TGTGCCACCCAAGCGGGGAGGGTGGGGGAGCAGTACTTC.

The V gene is TRBV5-1, the J gene TRBJ1-1; D gene ambiguous. V was cut by 0 bases and J by 7 bases, with 19 bases left in between. The germline gives CDR1 SGHRS, CDR2 YFSETQ. This CDR3 is built from 16 residues. Here the CDR3 reads CASSLAGGVKGIEAFF. DNA of the CDR3: TGCGCCAGCAGCTTGGCCGGTGGGGTAAAGGGAATTGAAGCTTTCTTT.

V usage is TRBV7-9 and J usage is TRBJ2-7, with TRBD2 matching over 11 bases. Germline CDR1 reads SEHNR; CDR2 reads FQNEAQ (reference sequence). The trim removed 5 bases at V and 4 bases at J, leaving 4 bases unmatched. CDR3 length: 14 residues. In DNA, the CDR3 is TGTGCCAGCAGCCCCGGGACTAGCGGATACGAGCAGTACTTC. Its protein is CASSPGTSGYEQYF. The variable domain in full, with the rest retrieved from reference TRBV7-9 and TRBJ2-7, is DTGVSQNPRHKITKRGQNVTFRCDPISEHNRLYWYRQTLGQGPEFLTYFQNEAQLEKSRLLSDRFSAERPKGSFSTLEIQRTEQGDSAMYLCASSPGTSGYEQYFGPGTRLTVT.

The rearrangement links TRBV30 to TRBJ2-7, with D perhaps being TRBD1 or TRBD2 (6 bases each). The length of the CDR3 is 13 residues. Germline V gene lookup returns CDR1 GTSNPN and CDR2 SVGIG (reference sequence). Trimming took off 5 bases at V and 6 bases at J, with 17 bases between the two ends. CDR3: CAWAPGARREQYF. The CDR3 nucleotides read TGTGCCTGGGCCCCGGGGGCACGGCGCGAGCAGTACTTC.

The chain carries TRBV5-4 and TRBJ1-1, with D unresolved. V was shortened by 0 bases and J by 1 base, with 7 bases between the two germline ends. The CDR3 covers 14 residues. Per germline, CDR1 SGHNT and CDR2 YYREEE (reference sequence). This chain's CDR3 is CASSLDHQNTEAFF. The CDR3 nucleotides are TGTGCCAGCAGCTTGGATCACCAGAACACTGAAGCTTTCTTT.

The rearrangement links TRBV29-1 to TRBJ2-7, with 7 bases lining up with TRBD2. With 3 bases clipped from V and 2 bases from J, the junction kept 4 bases outside the gene matches. The CDR3 length is 13 residues. Germline loops: CDR1 SQVTM, CDR2 ANQGSEA. The CDR3 is CSVDEGGTYEQYF. As DNA, the CDR3 is TGCAGCGTTGATGAGGGAGGGACCTACGAGCAGTACTTC.

V usage is TRBV19 and J usage is TRBJ2-3; the match to TRBD1 covers 10 bases. The length of the CDR3 is 15 residues. V shed 3 bases, J shed 4 bases, and the junction held 4 bases outside the gene matches. In germline, CDR1 is LNHDA, CDR2 SQIVND (reference sequence). The CDR3 loop is CASSILTGGADTQYF. CDR3 DNA: TGTGCCAGTAGTATCCTGACAGGGGGCGCAGATACGCAGTATTTT.

V usage is TRBV28 and J usage is TRBJ2-4, with TRBD1 matching 11 bases. Germline loops: CDR1 MDHEN, CDR2 SYDVKM. The CDR3 sequence is 15 residues long. V trimming: 3 bases; J trimming: 3 bases; junction bases outside the gene matches: 1. The CDR3 reads CASSFGTGGKNIQYF. CDR3 DNA: TGTGCCAGCAGTTTCGGGACAGGGGGCAAAAACATTCAGTACTTC.

This chain uses TRBV6-1 with TRBJ2-3; D is possibly TRBD1 or TRBD2 (6 bases each). There are 18 residues in the CDR3. Germline CDR1 reads MNHNS; CDR2 reads SASEGT. V was trimmed by 2 bases and J by 1 base, leaving 19 bases between them. The CDR3 sequence is CASSETDRLGRGTDTQYF. The CDR3 region has the DNA TGTGCCAGCAGTGAAACGGACAGACTAGGACGGGGCACAGATACGCAGTATTTT.